This T cell receptor (beta chain) was recovered during a study of regulatory dendritic cells for organ transplantation. Study outcomes and limitations: The authors noted considerable between-person heterogeneity in alloreactive memory CD8+ cells.

Allogeneic regulatory or mature dendritic cells were co-cultured for roughly five days with CFSE-labeled sorted T cells at 1:10. Here immunoSEQ multiplex PCR was the method, and the copy in TCRdb shows in-frame clones only, minus some. The data contain around 11,000 clones, approximately 65% of them singletons. The V end lost 11 bases, the J end lost 3 bases, and 23 bases lay between the germline ends. Germline V CDR1 and CDR2: LNHDA, SQIVND (reference sequence). The CDR3 is made up of 16 amino acids. In the case of this clone: Its cognate antigen is unknown.

Sequenced: naive CD4+ T cells from blood cultured with dendritic cells. Subset reported: CD45RA+ naive T cells. The chain carries TRBV19 and TRBJ1-5, with D perhaps matching TRBD1 (6 bases). The TCR sequence derives from a human donor in good health. CDR3 region: CALSRGGQTHNQPQHF. CDR3 coding DNA: TGTGCCCTATCTCGGGGGGGCCAGACCCACAATCAGCCCCAGCATTTT.